This is a list of T cell receptor beta chains from one sample in a study of T cell repertoires in cytomegalovirus infection. Via MiXCR, TCRdb re-called the reads, giving one row per CDR3 protein. In the table there are around 55,000 distinct CDR3 sequences, 15% to 25% of which are singletons. Their antigens remain unidentified. Source: CD8+ T cells from cultured PBMCs, taken from culture after CMV antigen stimulation. The receptors stem from a human donor in good health (CMV status not recorded). Some clones in this sample may be carry-over from other donors' samples. CDR3s include the opening cysteine and the closing phenylalanine or tryptophan. The order of the fields is D gene, clone size, V gene, J gene, CDR3 length, CDR3 protein, CDR3 DNA. A D gene is named only where the DNA matches it firmly. Rows may omit the clone size; those that give it use once, few, many or a size class.

>.|few|TRBV7-2|TRBJ2-7|13
CASSLELYYEQYF
TGTGCCAGCAGCTTAGAACTTTACTACGAGCAGTACTTC
>TRBD2|few|TRBV19|TRBJ2-1|16
CASSDLLAGDYNEQFF
TGTGCCAGTAGTGATTTACTAGCGGGAGACTACAATGAGCAGTTCTTC
>.|many|TRBV7-9|TRBJ2-5|14
CASSSRSAKETQYF
TGTGCCAGCAGCTCCAGGAGTGCCAAAGAGACCCAGTACTTC
>.|.|TRBV6-5|TRBJ1-5|12
CASSNSNQPQHF
TGTGCCAGCAGTAATAGCAATCAGCCCCAGCATTTT
>.|.|TRBV7-2|TRBJ1-6|17
CASSFTPKFPVASPLHF
TGTGCCAGCAGCTTTACCCCCAAGTTTCCAGTCGCTTCACCCCTCCACTTT
>TRBD1|many|TRBV12-3/TRBV12-4|TRBJ1-2|17
CASSRDRGRRGNYGYTF
TGTGCCAGCAGCCGAGACAGGGGGCGCCGAGGCAATTATGGCTACACCTTC
>.|many|TRBV27|TRBJ2-7|17
CASSLSRGRARHYEQYF
TGTGCCAGCAGTTTATCCAGGGGCAGGGCAAGGCATTACGAGCAGTACTTC
>TRBD1|.|TRBV28|TRBJ2-7|16
CASSLTLTGVNDEQYF
TGTGCCAGCAGCTTAACTTTGACAGGGGTTAATGACGAGCAGTACTTC
>TRBD2|few|TRBV7-9|TRBJ2-3|14
CASSLSGGADTQYF
TGTGCCAGCAGCCTCTCGGGGGGGGCAGATACGCAGTATTTT
>.|.|TRBV25-1|TRBJ2-5|15
CASSEFDRYQETQYF
TGTGCCAGCAGTGAATTCGACAGGTACCAAGAGACCCAGTACTTC